Presented here are 18 T cell receptor beta chains from one specimen sequenced in a study of T cell clonality in common variable immunodeficiency. Study-level findings and limits: Reportedly, TCR beta sequences from common variable immunodeficiency showed fewer deletions and N-nucleotide insertions.

Produced via immunoSEQ multiplex PCR; TCRdb's table is partial and in-frame only. Listed for the sample are 20,000 or so clones, none seen a single time. No antigens are known for them. Sequencing input: peripheral blood mononuclear cells. The receptor set was obtained from a human donor with common variable immunodeficiency.

At least ten counts were recorded for this clone. The read terminates 3 residues ahead of where the CDR3 ends, so the germline J gene completes it. The chain has TRBV4-2 and TRBJ2-5, with D perhaps matching TRBD1 (6 bases). This CDR3 has 13 amino acids. V was pared by 0 bases and J by 6 bases, with 8 bases between. The germline CDR1 and CDR2 sequences are LGHNA and YNFKEQ. This CDR3 reads CASSQDTGQTQYF. CDR3 DNA, as far as it was read: TGTGCCAGCAGCCAAGATACAGGGCAGACC.

This clone was counted at least ten times. The DNA ends 3 residues before the CDR3 does, and the rest of the CDR3 is filled in from the germline J gene. The V and J genes are TRBV20-1 and TRBJ1-2; the match to TRBD1 covers 9 bases. The V segment lost 2 bases and the J segment 3 bases; nucleotides outside the gene matches: 10. The CDR3 is made up of 16 amino acids. Germline CDR1 is DFQATT and CDR2 is SNEGSKA (reference sequence). Partial CDR3 DNA: TGCAGTGCTAGACGATTCGGGACAGGGACGGACTATGGC. The encoded protein is CSARRFGTGTDYG. The whole CDR3 region reads CSARRFGTGTDYGYTF.

On this clone itself: The read stops 3 residues short of the end of the CDR3; the missing end is completed from the germline J gene. The rearrangement links TRBV2 to TRBJ1-6, with 7 bases that match TRBD1. Germline trimming cut 7 bases from V and 9 bases from J; bases unmatched to any gene: 6. The CDR3 consists of 13 residues. CDR1 is SNHLY, CDR2 FYNNEI, per germline. The CDR3 DNA, read in part, is TGTGCCAGCAATCAAGGGGGCGGTTCACCC. It is translated as CASNQGGGSP. The whole CDR3 region reads CASNQGGGSPLHF.

This clone appeared many times. The CDR3 end lies 3 residues beyond the end of the read and is filled in from the germline J gene. The rearrangement links TRBV4-2 to TRBJ2-1, with D perhaps matching TRBD2 (6 bases). V was cut by 1 base and J by 8 bases, with 18 bases left in between. Germline CDR1 reads LGHNA; CDR2 reads YNFKEQ. The CDR3 runs 16 residues. The CDR3 DNA, read in part, is TGTGCCAGCAGCCAAGGAACCGGGACCGGGGGTCATGAG. Protein sequence: CASSQGTGTGGHE. The entire CDR3 protein is CASSQGTGTGGHEQFF.

There are many counts of this clone. The CDR3 loop reads CASSPSRTSGINEQFF. The DNA read from the CDR3 is TGTGCCAGCTCACCTTCCAGGACTAGCGGGATTAATGAG. The rearrangement uses TRBV18 and TRBJ2-1; 12 bases line up with TRBD2. The sequenced fragment ends 3 residues before the CDR3 boundary, so the rest is inferred from the germline J gene. Germline loops: CDR1 KGHSH, CDR2 LQKENI. The CDR3 runs to 16 residues. Unmatched junction bases numbered 7, after V lost 3 bases and J lost 7 bases.

At least ten counts were recorded for this clone. The missing CDR3 end, 3 residues past where the read stops, is filled in from the germline J gene. The chain employs TRBV20-1 and TRBJ2-3; TRBD2 matches at 10 bases. Germline CDR1 is DFQATT and CDR2 is SNEGSKA (reference sequence). The V gene end was trimmed by 6 bases and the J gene end by 5 bases; junction bases not matched to a gene: 17. This CDR3 contains 17 residues. Incomplete CDR3 DNA: TGCAGTGCAACGCCATTACTTACTAGCGGGGCAAAAGATACG. It yields the protein CSATPLLTSGAKDT. The entire CDR3 sequence reads CSATPLLTSGAKDTQYF.

This clone was seen repeatedly, ten times or more. The CDR3 goes on 3 residues after the read ends, and that part is filled in from the germline J gene. The chain links TRBV7-2 to TRBJ2-3; a weak D match, TRBD1 (6 bases). Germline values: CDR1 SGHTA, CDR2 FQGNSA. V was cut by 5 bases and J by 5 bases, with 14 bases left in between. The CDR3 is 14 residues long. This CDR3 reads CASSLRPGVDTQYF. The DNA read from the CDR3 is TGTGCCAGCAGCCTACGCCCAGGGGTAGATACG.

Remarks on this clone: Read coverage stops 3 residues before the CDR3 terminus; the germline J gene supplies the remainder. The chain couples TRBV7-2 to TRBJ1-2, with D hard to call. This CDR3 has 15 residues. Germline V gene lookup returns CDR1 SGHTA and CDR2 FQGNSA. V was clipped by 5 bases and J by 4 bases, with 17 bases between them. The sequenced CDR3 bases are TGTGCCAGCAGCCCGCGGGTCGGAGCCTCCTATGGC. Translated: CASSPRVGASYG. The CDR3 in full is CASSPRVGASYGYTF. Using reference TRBV7-2 and TRBJ1-2 for the parts outside the CDR3, the full variable domain is GAGVSQSPSNKVTEKGKDVELRCDPISGHTALYWYRQSLGQGLEFLIYFQGNSAPDKSGLPSDRFSAERTGGSVSTLTIQRTQQEDSAVYLCASSPRVGASYGYTFGSGTRLTVV.

This clone showed up many times. The CDR3 spells CASSPGTLTYEQYF. Incomplete CDR3 DNA: TGTGCCAGCTCACCGGGGACACTTACCTACGAG. The J gene is TRBJ2-7, the V gene TRBV18, with D maybe TRBD1 (6 bases). The CDR3 end lies 3 residues beyond the end of the read and is filled in from the germline J gene. Germline-derived CDR1 and CDR2 are KGHSH and LQKENI. V lost 3 bases, J lost 2 bases, and 11 bases lay in between. This CDR3 region has 14 residues.

This clone occurred a few times. The sequenced fragment ends 3 residues before the CDR3 boundary, so the rest is inferred from the germline J gene. The rearrangement links TRBV18 to TRBJ2-7; 14 nucleotides line up with TRBD2. Looked up from germline, CDR1 is KGHSH and CDR2 is LQKENI. The CDR3 is 17 amino acids. V lost 2 bases, J lost 6 bases, and 9 bases stayed unmatched. The chain's CDR3 is CASSPGFGTSGRSEQYF. The sequenced CDR3 bases are TGTGCCAGCTCACCAGGCTTTGGGACTAGCGGGAGAAGCGAG.

This clone was found many times. Read sequence stops 3 residues before the CDR3 end, and the germline J gene provides the missing end. This chain links TRBV5-1 with TRBJ2-6; D unclear. Germline values: CDR1 SGHRS, CDR2 YFSETQ. Trimming cost V 0 bases and J 0 bases, with 4 bases left between them. The CDR3 has 15 amino acids. Incomplete CDR3 DNA: TGCGCCAGCAGCTTGGAGGGCTCTGGGGCCAACGTC. This sequence encodes CASSLEGSGANV. The complete CDR3 reads CASSLEGSGANVLTF.

This clone was detected ten times or more. The read falls 3 residues short of the CDR3 end, and the missing part is taken from the germline J gene. The chain has TRBV2 and TRBJ2-2; 13 bases map to TRBD2. From germline, CDR1 is SNHLY and CDR2 FYNNEI. The CDR3 covers 13 residues. CDR3 in amino acids: CASIATSGRGLFF. Partial CDR3 DNA: TGTGCCAGCATTGCCACTAGCGGGAGGGGG.

This clone occurred many times. The read ends 3 residues shy of where the CDR3 ends; the end is completed using the germline J gene. The V call is TRBV13, the J call TRBJ2-3; D is uncertain. The germline gives CDR1 PRHDT, CDR2 FYEKMQ (reference sequence). Trimming stripped 3 bases from V and 1 base from J, with 14 bases between. The CDR3 length is 16 residues. The CDR3 spells CASSFGRGSRTDTQYF. The CDR3 DNA, read in part, is TGTGCCAGCAGCTTTGGCCGCGGAAGCCGCACAGATACG. The variable domain in full, completed from reference TRBV13 and TRBJ2-3, reads AAGVIQSPRHLIKEKRETATLKCYPIPRHDTVYWYQQGPGQDPQFLISFYEKMQSDKGSIPDRFSAQQFSDYHSELNMSSLELGDSALYFCASSFGRGSRTDTQYFGPGTRLTVL.

This clone was seen at least ten times. The part of the CDR3 DNA that was read is TGTGCCAGCAGCCATCTAGCGCTAGCCAAAAACATT. Protein sequence: CASSHLALAKNI. The full CDR3 protein reads CASSHLALAKNIQYF. The rearrangement joins TRBV5-6 to TRBJ2-4, with D tentatively TRBD2 (6 bases). The DNA ends 3 residues before the CDR3 does, and the rest of the CDR3 is filled in from the germline J gene. Looked up from germline, CDR1 is SGHDT and CDR2 is YYEEEE. The CDR3 length is 15 residues. The V end lost 4 bases, the J end lost 0 bases, and 11 bases lay between the germline ends.

This clone has at least ten counts. The read falls 3 residues short of the CDR3 end, and the missing part is taken from the germline J gene. The chain combines TRBV2 with TRBJ2-1; possible D gene TRBD1, 7 bases. The V gene lost 2 bases and the J gene lost 7 bases, with 12 bases spanning the gap. Looked up from germline, CDR1 is SNHLY and CDR2 is FYNNEI. CDR3 size: 14 residues. The CDR3 loop reads CASSEQGGMNEQFF. Partial CDR3 DNA: TGTGCCAGCAGTGAACAGGGGGGAATGAATGAG. The whole variable domain, remainder taken from reference TRBV2 and TRBJ2-1, is EPEVTQTPSHQVTQMGQEVILRCVPISNHLYFYWYRQILGQKVEFLVSFYNNEISEKSEIFDDQFSVERPDGSNFTLKIRSTKLEDSAMYFCASSEQGGMNEQFFGPGTRLTVL.

This clone was seen only a few times. Read coverage stops 3 residues before the CDR3 terminus; the germline J gene supplies the remainder. The rearrangement uses TRBV20-1 and TRBJ2-7; D perhaps matches TRBD2 (6 bases). The CDR3 runs to 15 residues. The germline V gene has CDR1 DFQATT and CDR2 SNEGSKA (reference sequence). V lost 4 bases, J lost 0 bases, and 16 bases lay in between. CDR3 amino acids: CSAKAGTSNSYEQYF. CDR3 DNA, as far as it was read: TGCAGTGCTAAGGCCGGGACTTCTAACTCCTACGAG.

Note on this clone: Sequencing ends 3 residues short of the CDR3 end; the germline J gene provides the rest. J is TRBJ2-7 and V is TRBV20-1; TRBD1 agrees at 9 bases. V gave up 6 bases and J gave up 5 bases; unmatched junction bases: 8. The CDR3 consists of 13 residues. Germline CDR1 reads DFQATT; CDR2 reads SNEGSKA (reference sequence). Incomplete CDR3 DNA: TGCAGTGCCAGGGGACAGGGCGTTAACGAG. Encoded protein: CSARGQGVNE. The complete CDR3 reads CSARGQGVNEQYF.

This clone was seen more than once but under ten times. The read ends 3 residues shy of where the CDR3 ends; the end is completed using the germline J gene. The V call is TRBV30, the J call TRBJ2-7, with D tentatively TRBD2 (6 bases). The CDR3 covers 14 residues. The germline CDR1 and CDR2 sequences are GTSNPN and SVGIG (reference sequence). Trimming took 0 bases from V and 0 from J, leaving 9 bases between them. The sequenced CDR3 bases are TGTGCCTGGAGTGTAATGGGACTCTCCTACGAG. Translation gives CAWSVMGLSYE. The full CDR3 is CAWSVMGLSYEQYF.